These 26 T cell receptor beta chains were sequenced from one sample in a study of shared clonotypes between healthy human individuals. Sequenced by immunoSEQ multiplex PCR; TCRdb stores in-frame clones only, minus some. The profile covers about 2.4 million clones, with 93% appearing a single time and roughly 0.39% taken by the ten largest. The specimen sequenced was naive CD4+ T cells from PBMCs. Subset denoted: CD45RA+ positively selected. These receptors originate from a man aged 18 to 30 in good health. Some clones in this sample may be carry-over from other donors' samples.

The chain has TRBV6-6 and TRBJ2-3; 7 nucleotides align to TRBD2. CDR3 length: 14 amino acids. The junction had 3 bases not matched to a gene; V was cut back by 2 bases and J by 4 bases. The V gene's germline CDR1 is MNHNY and CDR2 SVGAGI (reference sequence). As DNA, the CDR3 is TGTGCCAGCAGTTACGGGGGGGAGTCAGATACGCAGTATTTT. Residues: CASSYGGESDTQYF.

This sequence joins TRBV19 and TRBJ2-1; 7 bases map to TRBD2. Germline CDR1 and CDR2: LNHDA and SQIVND (reference sequence). This CDR3 is built from 14 residues. Losses at the gene ends were 5 bases for V and 3 bases for J; bases not matched to a gene: 4. The CDR3 spells CASSRDYLYNEQFF. The CDR3 DNA follows: TGTGCCAGTAGTCGGGACTACCTCTACAATGAGCAGTTCTTC.

As concerns this clone: The sample holds other DNA sequences that translate to the same CDR3. V and J are TRBV7-8 and TRBJ1-3; D unresolved. With 3 bases removed from V and 0 bases from J, the gap between germline ends came to 3 bases. From germline, CDR1 is SGHVS and CDR2 FQNEAQ. The CDR3 is 13 residues long. The chain's CDR3 is CASSFYSGNTIYF. The CDR3 DNA follows: TGTGCCAGCAGCTTTTACTCTGGAAACACCATATATTTT. Using reference TRBV7-8 and TRBJ1-3 for the parts outside the CDR3, the full variable domain is GAGVSQSPRYKVAKRGQDVALRCDPISGHVSLFWYQQALGQGPEFLTYFQNEAQLDKSGLPSDRFFAERPEGSVSTLKIQRTQQEDSAVYLCASSFYSGNTIYFGEGSWLTVV.

The rearrangement joins TRBV7-2 to TRBJ2-5; D gene unclear. This CDR3 has 12 residues. Trimming stripped 5 bases from V and 5 bases from J, with 9 bases between. Germline V gene sequence: CDR1 SGHTA, CDR2 FQGNSA. The chain's CDR3 is CASSQTHETQYF. CDR3 bases: TGTGCCAGCAGCCAGACCCACGAGACCCAGTACTTC.

This sequence joins TRBV14 and TRBJ1-1; D is ambiguous. The length of the CDR3 is 15 residues. Germline-derived CDR1 and CDR2 are SGHDN and FVKESK. V lost 0 bases, J lost 3 bases, and 11 bases lay in between. CDR3 region: CASSQEWVRYTEAFF. Written as DNA, the CDR3 is TGTGCCAGCAGCCAAGAATGGGTCCGGTACACTGAAGCTTTCTTT.

On this clone itself: The sample carries other DNA sequences with the same CDR3. This sequence joins TRBV6-5 and TRBJ2-7, with a weak D call TRBD1 (6 bases). Deletions cut 0 bases from V and 6 bases from J, with 9 bases between. The CDR3 loop spans 13 amino acids. Germline V gene sequence: CDR1 MNHEY, CDR2 SVGAGI. The CDR3 nucleotides are TGTGCCAGCAGTTACTCTAGGGGGACCGAGCAGTACTTC. It translates to CASSYSRGTEQYF.

The chain links TRBV5-1 to TRBJ1-1; TRBD1 matches 10 bases. CDR1 is SGHRS and CDR2 is YFSETQ in the germline V gene. The CDR3 length is 15 residues. Trimming at V came to 0 bases and at J to 4 bases, leaving 3 bases not matched to a gene. The CDR3, as DNA: TGCGCCAGCAGCTTGGGGGACAGGGGTGCCACTGAAGCTTTCTTT. The encoded protein is CASSLGDRGATEAFF.

This chain joins TRBV7-9 and TRBJ2-7; D gene unclear. The CDR3 sequence is 10 residues long. Between the trimmed V and J ends, which lost 8 bases and 6 bases, there was a span of 8 bases. Per the germline V gene, CDR1 is SEHNR and CDR2 is FQNEAQ (reference sequence). Here the CDR3 DNA reads TGTGCCAGCGATAAGACCGAGCAGTACTTC. This codes for CASDKTEQYF.

The gene calls are TRBV6-1 and TRBJ2-1; D tentatively reads TRBD1 or TRBD2 (5 bases each). V was clipped by 8 bases and J by 8 bases, with 22 bases between them. Per the germline V gene, CDR1 is MNHNS and CDR2 is SASEGT. The CDR3 contains 15 residues. The CDR3 DNA reads as TGTGCCAGCTCCCTCTGGGGACCAGGCAGCGATGAGCAGTTCTTC. It specifies CASSLWGPGSDEQFF.

Regarding this clone: Within the sample, other DNA sequences also encode this same CDR3. The chain has TRBV30 and TRBJ2-7, with D unresolved. CDR1 GTSNPN and CDR2 SVGIG come from the germline V gene (reference sequence). The CDR3 consists of 12 residues. With 2 bases removed from V and 2 bases from J, the gap between germline ends came to 7 bases. CDR3 in DNA: TGTGCCTGGAGTTATATTACCTACGAGCAGTACTTC. This gives the protein CAWSYITYEQYF.

This chain joins TRBV27 and TRBJ2-7, with 7 positions matching TRBD1. CDR3 length: 15 residues. Losses at the gene ends were 3 bases for V and 0 bases for J; bases not matched to a gene: 5. Germline values: CDR1 MNHEY, CDR2 SMNVEV (reference sequence). CDR3 in amino acids: CASSFGDSYSYEQYF. The DNA of the CDR3 is TGTGCCAGCAGTTTCGGGGACAGCTACTCCTACGAGCAGTACTTC.

The chain employs TRBV28 and TRBJ2-7; TRBD1 is a possible D gene (5 bases). Trimming took 5 bases from V and 2 from J, leaving 22 bases between them. The CDR3 covers 17 residues. Germline CDR1 MDHEN, CDR2 SYDVKM. The CDR3 DNA sequence: TGTGCCAGCAGTCCGGGTCGGTGGGGCATGAAGACCTACGAGCAGTACTTC. It is translated as CASSPGRWGMKTYEQYF.

This sequence joins TRBV28 and TRBJ1-2; unclear D gene. Germline V gene data show CDR1 as MDHEN and CDR2 as SYDVKM. The CDR3 has 13 amino acids. V was shortened by 5 bases and J by 4 bases, with 11 bases between the two germline ends. DNA for the CDR3: TGTGCCAGCAGTCAAACAGATTTCTATGGCTACACCTTC. Protein: CASSQTDFYGYTF.

Notes on this clone: The same CDR3 can be traced to other DNA sequences in this sample. The chain couples TRBV7-9 to TRBJ2-5; TRBD2 aligns across 7 bases. V lost 2 bases, J lost 5 bases, and 2 bases stayed unmatched. The germline V gene encodes CDR1 SEHNR and CDR2 FQNEAQ (reference sequence). The CDR3 sequence is 13 residues long. In DNA, the CDR3 is TGTGCCAGCAGCTTAAGCGGGGAGGAGACCCAGTACTTC. Its protein product is CASSLSGEETQYF.

The gene calls are TRBV27 and TRBJ2-7; either TRBD1 or TRBD2 may supply D (5 bases each). This CDR3 region has 15 residues. With 1 base removed from V and 2 bases from J, the gap between germline ends came to 12 bases. Germline V lookup: CDR1 MNHEY, CDR2 SMNVEV (reference sequence). Here the CDR3 DNA reads TGTGCCAGCAGTTTATGGGGGATACAGGCCTACGAGCAGTACTTC. It encodes CASSLWGIQAYEQYF.

The chain is built from TRBV29-1 and TRBJ2-7; weak D call: TRBD2 (6 bases). The CDR3 has 14 residues. Between the trimmed V and J ends, which lost 4 bases and 2 bases, there was a span of 15 bases. CDR1 is SQVTM, CDR2 ANQGSEA, per germline. Written as DNA, the CDR3 is TGCAGCGTTGTATCCGGGACTTTCGCCTACGAGCAGTACTTC. Translated: CSVVSGTFAYEQYF.

The genes are TRBV14 and TRBJ2-7; 7 positions match TRBD1. The ends lost 6 bases at V and 2 bases at J; junction bases unmatched: 10. Germline V CDR1 and CDR2: SGHDN, FVKESK. This CDR3 region has 15 residues. Here the CDR3 DNA reads TGTGCCAGCAGTCCCAGGGGGTCCTCTCCCTACGAGCAGTACTTC. Translated, it gives CASSPRGSSPYEQYF.

CDR3: CASSAGLAGITDTQYF. The CDR3 DNA sequence: TGCGCCAGCAGCGCGGGACTAGCGGGAATCACAGATACGCAGTATTTT. This chain connects TRBV5-1 to TRBJ2-3; 13 nucleotides align to TRBD2. Trimming took 4 bases from V and 2 from J; bases not matched to a gene: 4. Germline V gene data show CDR1 as SGHRS and CDR2 as YFSETQ. The CDR3 is 16 amino acids.

V usage is TRBV7-6 and J usage is TRBJ2-1; 9 nucleotides line up with TRBD2. Germline V gene data show CDR1 as SGHVS and CDR2 as FNYEAQ. Losses at the gene ends were 3 bases for V and 7 bases for J; bases not matched to a gene: 4. The CDR3 totals 14 residues. The CDR3 is CASSFGTSNNEQFF. Written as DNA, the CDR3 is TGTGCCAGCAGCTTCGGGACTAGCAATAATGAGCAGTTCTTC.

The chain couples TRBV6-6 to TRBJ2-7; D unresolved. The germline gives CDR1 MNHNY, CDR2 SVGAGI (reference sequence). V was shortened by 2 bases and J by 1 base, with 9 bases between the two germline ends. The CDR3 is made up of 14 amino acids. The chain's CDR3 is CASSYGAASYEQYF. The CDR3 DNA reads as TGTGCCAGCAGTTACGGCGCGGCTTCCTACGAGCAGTACTTC.

The chain is built from TRBV28 and TRBJ1-2; 7 nucleotides align to TRBD1. V was clipped by 5 bases and J by 5 bases; unmatched bases: 23. The CDR3 is 19 residues long. In germline, CDR1 is MDHEN, CDR2 SYDVKM. As DNA, the CDR3 is TGTGCCAGCAGTCCCTGGGACAGTGGACGAATACCCCGAATTTATGGCTACACCTTC. Protein sequence: CASSPWDSGRIPRIYGYTF.

The chain uses TRBV6-5 and TRBJ1-2; the D gene is possibly TRBD1 (6 bases). V dropped 4 bases and J dropped 8 bases, with 20 bases sitting between them. Germline-derived CDR1 and CDR2 are MNHEY and SVGAGI. The CDR3 extends over 15 amino acids. CDR3 nucleotide sequence: TGTGCCAGCAGTTCCCAGGGGACTCCAAGGGGCGGCTACACCTTC. Its translation: CASSSQGTPRGGYTF.

This clone was picked up one time. V gene TRBV9 combines with J gene TRBJ2-4; no clear D. The CDR3 contains 15 residues. Trimming took 6 bases from V and 0 from J, leaving 13 bases between them. Germline V lookup: CDR1 SGDLS, CDR2 YYNGEE. The CDR3 is CASTPNWEAKNIQYF. CDR3 DNA sequence: TGTGCCAGCACCCCAAATTGGGAAGCCAAAAACATTCAGTACTTC. Drawing the rest from reference TRBV9 and TRBJ2-4, the complete variable domain is DSGVTQTPKHLITATGQRVTLRCSPRSGDLSVYWYQQSLDQGLQFLIQYYNGEERAKGNILERFSAQQFPDLHSELNLSSLELGDSALYFCASTPNWEAKNIQYFGAGTRLSVL.

The chain employs TRBV5-6 and TRBJ1-5; no definite D call. There are 12 residues in the CDR3. The V end was cut by 0 bases, the J end by 6 bases, with 4 bases between. Germline values: CDR1 SGHDT, CDR2 YYEEEE. The CDR3 loop reads CASSLGFQPQHF. CDR3 sequence (DNA): TGTGCCAGCAGCTTGGGTTTTCAGCCCCAGCATTTT.

The CDR3 DNA follows: TGTGCCAGCAGCTTGAGGTTCACAGGGGACACTGGAAACACCATATATTTT. Translating gives CASSLRFTGDTGNTIYF. The V gene is TRBV5-5, the J gene TRBJ1-3; 7 bases fit TRBD1. Germline CDR1 and CDR2: SGHKS and YYEKEE (reference sequence). Trimming at V came to 1 base and at J to 2 bases, leaving 9 bases not matched to a gene. This CDR3 is 17 amino acids long.

This chain connects TRBV5-1 to TRBJ1-1; 7 nucleotides agree with TRBD1. The CDR3 totals 15 residues. The V gene's germline CDR1 is SGHRS and CDR2 YFSETQ. Germline trimming cut 0 bases from V and 4 bases from J; bases unmatched to any gene: 6. The CDR3 sequence: CASSLVDRESTEAFF. The CDR3, as DNA: TGCGCCAGCAGCTTGGTTGACAGGGAAAGCACTGAAGCTTTCTTT.